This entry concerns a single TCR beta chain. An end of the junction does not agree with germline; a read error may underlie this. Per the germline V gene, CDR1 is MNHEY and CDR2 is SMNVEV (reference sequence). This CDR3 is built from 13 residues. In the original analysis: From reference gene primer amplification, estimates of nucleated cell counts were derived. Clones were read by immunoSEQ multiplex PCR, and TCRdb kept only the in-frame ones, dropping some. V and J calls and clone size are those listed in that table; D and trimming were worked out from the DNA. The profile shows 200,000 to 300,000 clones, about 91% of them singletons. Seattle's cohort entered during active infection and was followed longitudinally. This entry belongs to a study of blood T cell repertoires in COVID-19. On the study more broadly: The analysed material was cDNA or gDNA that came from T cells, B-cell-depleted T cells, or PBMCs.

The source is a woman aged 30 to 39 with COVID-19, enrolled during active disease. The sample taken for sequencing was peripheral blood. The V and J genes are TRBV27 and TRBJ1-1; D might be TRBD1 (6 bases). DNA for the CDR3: TGTGCCAGCAGTTTATCGGGCTATTCAGGGGCCCAGTTT. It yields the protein CASSLSGYSGAQF.